The clone carrying this T cell receptor beta chain was seen ten or more times. Its antigen remains unidentified. These data are taken from a study of spatial heterogeneity in lung cancer. Unique molecular identifiers, one per molecule, were present on every TCR cDNA molecule. In TCRdb, the 5' RACE reads were re-called with MiXCR into one record per CDR3 protein. The table has about 38,000 distinct CDR3 sequences, around 5% seen once. Specified time point: sample taken at primary tumor resection. Extraction of whole RNA from tumor, nontumor lung or frozen PBMC preceded unsorted sequencing. The roughly 79 donors had untreated early-stage non-small cell lung cancer. CDR1 is SGDLS, CDR2 YYNGEE, per germline. This CDR3 region has 15 residues. V was cut by 0 bases and J by 7 bases, with 11 bases left in between. Overall study results and limits: At tumor resection, ubiquitous expanded TCRs were detected in blood more often than later.

The sequencing used PBMCs, collected at surgery. The V and J genes are TRBV9 and TRBJ1-6; the D is unclear. The TCR sequence derives from a female donor with early-stage non-small cell lung cancer. The CDR3: CASSVVGNLNSPLHF. In nucleotides, the CDR3 is TGTGCCAGCAGCGTAGTCGGCAATTTGAATTCACCCCTCCACTTT.